The T cell receptor (beta chain) under discussion was sequenced for a study of blood T cell repertoires in COVID-19. Study as a whole: Researchers got acute and convalescent COVID-19 samples from the United States, Italy and Spain.

The length of the CDR3 is 14 residues. Germline V gene lookup returns CDR1 KGHSH and CDR2 LQKENI. The germline V and J ends were trimmed by 4 bases and 1 base, with 7 bases remaining between them. Authors' methods: Cell counts per sample came from amplifying reference gene primers. Produced via immunoSEQ multiplex PCR; TCRdb's table is partial and in-frame only. D and trimming come from the DNA, and the V and J calls and clone size come from that table. The profile covers roughly 70,000 clones, with 85% to 90% appearing a single time and more than 6.5% taken by the ten largest. The chain couples TRBV18 to TRBJ1-4; tentative D call: TRBD1 (6 bases). The specimen sequenced was peripheral blood. The TCR comes from an elderly woman with active COVID-19. CDR3 coding DNA: TGTGCCAGCTCACAACAGGGAACTAATGAAAAACTGTTTTTT. Its protein product is CASSQQGTNEKLFF.